This T cell receptor (beta chain) was recorded in a study of response to subunit inactivated influenza vaccine. Findings of the study overall: Authors suggested seasonal influenza vaccinations each recruit few new T cells.

This clonotype appeared a few times. The antigen is undetermined. TCRdb ran MiXCR on the RT-PCR reads and lists one entry per CDR3 protein. This table holds about 310,000 distinct CDR3 sequences, around 22% found once. This material consisted of PBMCs from blood, taken about 20 months after vaccination. The sequence derives from a man in his fifties or sixties who received an inactivated influenza vaccine.

The CDR3 protein is CASSLNGGTPETQYF. The DNA of the CDR3 is TGTGCCAGCAGCTTAAATGGGGGTACCCCAGAGACCCAGTACTTC. The V call is TRBV7-3, the J call TRBJ2-5; D could derive from TRBD1 or TRBD2 (5 bases each). The length of the CDR3 is 15 residues. Trimming took 1 base from V and 4 from J, leaving 13 bases between them. CDR1 SGHTA and CDR2 FQGTGA come from the germline V gene.